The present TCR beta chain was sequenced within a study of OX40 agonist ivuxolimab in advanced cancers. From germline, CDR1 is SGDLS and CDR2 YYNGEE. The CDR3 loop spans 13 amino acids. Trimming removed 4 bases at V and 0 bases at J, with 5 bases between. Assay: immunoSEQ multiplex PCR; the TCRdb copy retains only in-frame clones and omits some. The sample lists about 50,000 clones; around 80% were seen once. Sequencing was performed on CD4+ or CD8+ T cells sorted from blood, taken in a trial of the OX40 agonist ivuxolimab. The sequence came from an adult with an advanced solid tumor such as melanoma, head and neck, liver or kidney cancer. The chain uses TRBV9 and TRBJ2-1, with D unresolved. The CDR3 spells CASSLSSYNEQFF. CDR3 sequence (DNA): TGTGCCAGCAGCCTGAGCTCCTACAATGAGCAGTTCTTC. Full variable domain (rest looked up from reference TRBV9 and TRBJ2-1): DSGVTQTPKHLITATGQRVTLRCSPRSGDLSVYWYQQSLDQGLQFLIQYYNGEERAKGNILERFSAQQFPDLHSELNLSSLELGDSALYFCASSLSSYNEQFFGPGTRLTVL.